This T cell receptor beta chain originates from a study of blood T cells in healthy people across ages. Whole-study results and caveats: What prevented conclusive comparison of naive and antigen-experienced cells was that PBMCs were unsorted.

Combining a sample-barcoded 5' primer with a J-beta primer mix, a second PCR ran for roughly 7 to 11 cycles. A template-switch adaptor with 12 random nucleotides tagged each cDNA molecule. Individual samples furnished no less than 2.5 million CDR3-containing paired-end reads apiece. TCRdb redid the calling of the 5' RACE reads with MiXCR, one entry per CDR3 protein. Among about 730,000 distinct CDR3 sequences listed, 40% to 45% were seen once. Each sample yielded at least 6 million isolated PBMCs. A remark on this clonotype: Antigen: not known.

There are 16 residues in the CDR3. This receptor was identified in a woman aged 60-75 years in good health. V usage is TRBV21-1 and J usage is TRBJ2-2; the table's D call, TRBD1, has no DNA check behind it. TRBV21-1 is tagged as a pseudogene. The sequenced sample consisted of blood. DNA of the CDR3: TGTGCCAGCACCCTTTCGGACAGGTGCAACACCGGGGAGCTGTTTTTT. As protein: CASTLSDRCNTGELFF.